Following are 21 T cell receptor beta chains from one sample sequenced in a study of blood T cell repertoires in COVID-19. Sequencing was performed with immunoSEQ multiplex PCR; in TCRdb, only in-frame clones are kept and a portion is missing. The table includes 130,000 to 150,000 clones, approximately 88% detected once. Sequencing was done on a sample of peripheral blood. The receptor source for this set is a man aged 65-85 years with acute or convalescent COVID-19.

This clone appeared a single time. The chain joins TRBV5-8 to TRBJ1-4; 11 nucleotides match TRBD1. The CDR3 has 17 residues. The junction had 8 bases not matched to a gene; V was cut back by 5 bases and J by 2 bases. Per germline, CDR1 SGHTS and CDR2 YDEGEE. The CDR3 DNA is TGTGCCAGCAGTGGACAGGGGGCATTTCGCACTAATGAAAAACTGTTTTTT. Residues: CASSGQGAFRTNEKLFF.

The chain joins TRBV7-9 to TRBJ2-2; TRBD1 is a possible D gene (6 bases). Germline assignment: CDR1 SEHNR and CDR2 FQNEAQ (reference sequence). V was shortened by 5 bases and J by 10 bases, with 23 bases between the two germline ends. The CDR3 loop spans 16 amino acids. The CDR3 is CASSQGTRGNAVELFF. CDR3 bases: TGTGCCAGCAGCCAAGGGACAAGGGGGAATGCCGTGGAGCTGTTTTTT.

The V gene is TRBV21-1, the J gene TRBJ2-7; the table assigns TRBD1, which was not confirmed against the DNA. TRBV21-1 is a recognized pseudogene. This CDR3 is 15 amino acids long. CDR3 amino acids: CASSLPGTKYYEQYF. The CDR3 region has the DNA TGTGCCAGCAGCCTTCCCGGGACAAAGTACTACGAGCAGTACTTC.

The CDR3: CASSLTGEAFF. DNA of the CDR3: TGTGCCAGCAGCCTCACAGGGGAAGCTTTCTTT. This chain connects TRBV7-2 to TRBJ1-1, with D possibly matching TRBD1 (6 bases). CDR3 length: 11 amino acids. Looked up from germline, CDR1 is SGHTA and CDR2 is FQGNSA. V was shortened by 5 bases and J by 8 bases, with 9 bases between the two germline ends.

The table lists this clone with a few counts. This chain connects TRBV30 to TRBJ1-5, with D possibly matching TRBD1 (6 bases). The CDR3 contains 15 residues. In germline, CDR1 is GTSNPN, CDR2 SVGIG (reference sequence). Trimming left V 2 bases short and J 4 bases short, with 15 bases between. The CDR3 bases are TGTGCCTGGAGTAAGGGGGACGGGGTTAATCAGCCCCAGCATTTT. Translating gives CAWSKGDGVNQPQHF.

This chain links TRBV6-5 with TRBJ1-5; 8 bases are shared with TRBD1. The CDR3 spans 15 residues. The J segment lost 0 bases and the V segment lost 6 bases, leaving 4 bases of the junction unmatched. Looked up from germline, CDR1 is MNHEY and CDR2 is SVGAGI. The CDR3 spells CASRVDRGSNQPQHF. The CDR3 coding sequence is TGTGCCAGCAGGGTAGACAGGGGTAGCAATCAGCCCCAGCATTTT.

The chain has TRBV4-1 and TRBJ1-5; possibly TRBD1 for D (5 bases). CDR1 MGHRA and CDR2 YSYEKL come from the germline V gene. This CDR3 is built from 17 residues. V lost 0 bases to trimming and J lost 1 base, with 13 bases between them. CDR3 region: CASSQDPGQGSNQPQHF. CDR3 sequence (DNA): TGCGCCAGCAGCCAAGATCCCGGGCAGGGAAGCAATCAGCCCCAGCATTTT.

This rearrangement joins TRBV7-9 to TRBJ1-1, with D possibly being TRBD1 (6 bases). V was shortened by 3 bases and J by 5 bases, with 13 bases between the two germline ends. The CDR3 runs 14 residues. Germline values: CDR1 SEHNR, CDR2 FQNEAQ (reference sequence). In nucleotides, the CDR3 is TGTGCCAGCAGCTTGGGCGGGAGGGGGACTGAAGCTTTCTTT. It is translated as CASSLGGRGTEAFF. Full variable domain (outside the CDR3, taken from reference TRBV7-9 and TRBJ1-1): DTGVSQNPRHKITKRGQNVTFRCDPISEHNRLYWYRQTLGQGPEFLTYFQNEAQLEKSRLLSDRFSAERPKGSFSTLEIQRTEQGDSAMYLCASSLGGRGTEAFFGQGTRLTVV.

The chain has TRBV3-1 (or the pseudogene TRBV3-2) and TRBJ1-1; a possible D gene is TRBD1 (6 bases). Trimming removed 0 bases from V and 5 bases from J, with 10 bases in between. CDR1 LGHDT and CDR2 YNNKEL come from the germline V gene (reference sequence). The CDR3 is 14 residues long. The CDR3 reads CASSQEQGRTEAFF. The CDR3 bases are TGTGCCAGCAGCCAAGAACAGGGTAGGACTGAAGCTTTCTTT.

The V gene is TRBV7-2, the J gene TRBJ2-1; TRBD2 matches 8 bases. The junction had 17 bases not matched to a gene; V was cut back by 5 bases and J by 8 bases. The CDR3 consists of 17 residues. CDR1 is SGHTA, CDR2 FQGNSA, per germline. In DNA, the CDR3 is TGTGCCAGCAGCCTAGAAACACTAGCGGTGGGATCGCATGAGCAGTTCTTC. This gives the protein CASSLETLAVGSHEQFF.

The chain is built from TRBV23-1 and TRBJ2-5, with 7 bases lining up with TRBD2. TRBV23-1 carries the ORF label, with uncertain function. Unmatched junction bases numbered 4, after V lost 0 bases and J lost 3 bases. CDR3 length: 15 residues. The CDR3 sequence: CASSQSASGKETQYF. The DNA for the CDR3 is TGCGCCAGCAGTCAATCCGCTAGCGGTAAAGAGACCCAGTACTTC.

This clone has a single count. As DNA, the CDR3 is TGTGCCAGCAGCGTAGGATCCGCGGTGTACGAGCAGTACTTC. Protein sequence: CASSVGSAVYEQYF. This rearrangement joins TRBV9 to TRBJ2-7; no firm D call. Germline V gives CDR1 SGDLS, CDR2 YYNGEE. This CDR3 spans 14 amino acids. The V end was cut by 0 bases, the J end by 4 bases, with 11 bases between.

The V and J genes are TRBV5-6 and TRBJ1-2, with 9 bases identical to TRBD1. The V gene end was trimmed by 6 bases and the J gene end by 0 bases; junction bases not matched to a gene: 6. This CDR3 region has 15 residues. Looked up from germline, CDR1 is SGHDT and CDR2 is YYEEEE. The CDR3 sequence: CASTVRDRANYGYTF. The DNA of the CDR3 is TGTGCCAGCACAGTAAGGGACAGGGCTAACTATGGCTACACCTTC.

The chain links TRBV6-5 to TRBJ1-2; TRBD1 matches at 10 bases. Germline loops: CDR1 MNHEY, CDR2 SVGAGI. CDR3 length: 15 amino acids. After removal of 6 bases from V and 3 bases from J, the junction contained 7 bases not matched to a gene. The CDR3 region has the DNA TGTGCCAGCAGAACACGGGACAGGGGACACTATGGCTACACCTTC. The encoded protein is CASRTRDRGHYGYTF.

The J gene is TRBJ2-5, the V gene TRBV6-5, with D possibly matching TRBD2 (6 bases). The germline V and J ends were trimmed by 11 bases and 5 bases, with 21 bases remaining between them. CDR1 is MNHEY and CDR2 is SVGAGI in the germline V gene. This CDR3 is 14 amino acids long. Written as DNA, the CDR3 is TGTGCCTGCCGTCATGGGGGGTCAGGGGAGACCCAGTACTTC. It yields the protein CACRHGGSGETQYF.

The chain has TRBV6-5 and TRBJ2-3; the D gene is possibly TRBD2 (6 bases). V was shortened by 0 bases and J by 5 bases, with 12 bases between the two germline ends. The CDR3 loop spans 15 amino acids. CDR1 and CDR2 from the germline V gene are MNHEY and SVGAGI. The CDR3 loop reads CASSYSTGVQDTQYF. The CDR3 coding sequence is TGTGCCAGCAGTTACTCGACGGGGGTCCAAGATACGCAGTATTTT.

The chain has TRBV28 and TRBJ1-5, with 7 bases fitting TRBD1. The J segment lost 2 bases and the V segment lost 6 bases, leaving 7 bases of the junction unmatched. The germline V gene has CDR1 MDHEN and CDR2 SYDVKM. This CDR3 is built from 15 residues. DNA of the CDR3: TGTGCCAGCAGCGATATCGGGACAGGCAATCAGCCCCAGCATTTT. It yields the protein CASSDIGTGNQPQHF.

V and J are TRBV5-4 and TRBJ1-5; no clear D. CDR1 is SGHNT and CDR2 is YYREEE in the germline V gene (reference sequence). The CDR3 totals 17 residues. The V gene lost 1 base and the J gene lost 0 bases, with 14 bases spanning the gap. CDR3 protein: CASSLYVENYSNQPQHF. Written as DNA, the CDR3 is TGTGCCAGCAGCTTGTATGTGGAGAACTATAGCAATCAGCCCCAGCATTTT.

This chain connects TRBV24-1 to TRBJ2-2, with 14 bases matching TRBD2. Trimming took 0 bases from V and 7 from J; bases not matched to a gene: 9. Per the germline V gene, CDR1 is KGHDR and CDR2 is SFDVKD. The CDR3 contains 19 residues. CDR3 nucleotide sequence: TGTGCCACCAGTGATTTGGCTCTCGGGACTAGCGGGAGTTTCGGGGAGCTGTTTTTT. It specifies CATSDLALGTSGSFGELFF.

In this sample, this clone turned up a few times. The V and J genes are TRBV6-6 and TRBJ2-7, with D unclear. The CDR3 length is 13 residues. Germline loops: CDR1 MNHNY, CDR2 SVGAGI (reference sequence). V was shortened by 0 bases and J by 4 bases, with 7 bases between the two germline ends. CDR3: CASSYSFAYEQYF. The CDR3 DNA reads TGTGCCAGCAGTTACTCGTTTGCGTACGAGCAGTACTTC.

The rearrangement links TRBV6-5 to TRBJ1-1; D uncertain. Germline V gene data show CDR1 as MNHEY and CDR2 as SVGAGI. V lost 4 bases and J 1 base, leaving 4 bases between the germline ends. The CDR3 is 12 residues long. The CDR3 DNA reads as TGTGCCAGCAGTTCGGGGAACACTGAAGCTTTCTTT. It yields the protein CASSSGNTEAFF.